This T cell receptor beta chain was profiled in a study of blood T cell repertoires in COVID-19 (TCRdb year 2020). With regard to the full study: Collaborator samples came from the United States, Italy and Spain and covered acute and convalescent phases of COVID-19. The material from the prospective study consisted of cDNA or gDNA derived from T cells, B-cell-depleted T cells, or PBMCs. The dataset comprised deeply sampled blood TCRbeta repertoires from subjects exposed to, actively infected with, or recovered from COVID-19. The repertoires were released in a freely available public database meant as a resource for research on the immune response to SARS-CoV-2. The samples were drawn from the first 160 participants of the ongoing ImmuneRACE study and from 1,254 subjects provided by 6 global collaborators. Nearly every sample came with metadata listing a de-identified subject ID, COVID-19 status, age in years and sex. Where HLA class I and class II types were available, the types were taken from metadata supplied by the sample provider, not from assay-based typing. Overall study outcomes, separate from this receptor: The amount of clinical and demographic metadata varied by source and participant and was provided uncurated.

The CDR3 measures 13 amino acids from cysteine to phenylalanine. Only the CDR3 portion is preserved as DNA: 39 bases, with reading frame beginning at the first base. CDR1 and CDR2 (SGHTS, YDEGEE) derive from the germline V gene. Trimming at the junction amounts to 4 bases on V and 8 bases on J, and the germline ends lie 13 bases apart. Notes on this clone: Its antigen specificity is not known. No per-base quality is available; no much larger clone lies one base away.

The collaborating institutions used their own protocols to collect whole blood in K2EDTA tubes. For TCRbeta analysis, collaborator samples were shipped as frozen whole blood, as isolated PBMCs, or as DNA extracted from either sample type. TCRbeta CDR3 regions were amplified from genomic DNA using the immunoSEQ Assay, a bias-controlled multiplex PCR. As for how the authors treated the data: Nucleated cell counts per sample were estimated from amplification of reference gene primers within the assay. To quantify the absolute abundance of each unique TCRbeta CDR3 rearrangement, sequence reads were collapsed and filtered. For each sample, productive Simpson clonality was calculated as the square root of Simpson's diversity index across productive rearrangements. The table comes from immuneACCESS by way of TCRdb, which keeps in-frame sequences with V and J called. Part of the clones is missing from these tables; in studies checked, under half for an unresolved V gene and the rest for unknown reasons. Clone size and the V and J calls come from that table; the DNA yielded D and trimming. For this sample there are just over 200,000 clones; under 90% appear just once. The ten most abundant clones make up approximately 5.9% of the sample.

The source material was peripheral blood. This clonotype originated in a man older than 75 with acute or convalescent COVID-19. The rearrangement combines TRBV5-8 with TRBJ2-1, with no confident D gene call. The CDR3 has the sequence CASSTPPSDEQFF. The DNA sequence reads TGTGCCAGCAGCACCCCCCCTTCGGATGAGCAGTTCTTC.